Listed below are T cell receptor beta chains from one sample, sequenced in a study of regulatory T cells in long-lasting Graves disease. TCRdb passed the multiplex PCR reads through MiXCR, listing each CDR3 protein once. The sample lists some 460,000 distinct CDR3 sequences, around 16% occurring once. These data also formed part of another study, on T cells in Graves' hyperthyroidism and ophthalmopathy.

This specimen consisted of peripheral blood mononuclear cells (PBMCs), obtained at new diagnosis, from a patient treated with antithyroid drugs. These receptors came from a man aged 40-55 years with Graves disease. Both conserved end residues are part of each CDR3. The D gene is left open where the match is weak. A row's size may be missing; if present it is once, few, many or a size class.

v_call: TRBV20-1
clone_size: .
j_call: TRBJ2-1
d_call: .
cdr3_nt: TGCAGTGCGGGGCAGTCCTACAATGAGCAGTTCTTC
cdr3_aa: CSAGQSYNEQFF

v_call: TRBV18
clone_size: many
j_call: TRBJ2-2
d_call: .
cdr3_nt: TGTGCCAGCTCACCACCGTCGGGAGTCACCGGGGAGCTGTTTTTT
cdr3_aa: CASSPPSGVTGELFF

v_call: TRBV2
clone_size: .
j_call: TRBJ1-2
d_call: TRBD1
cdr3_nt: TGTGCCAGCACCCCGGGACAGCTTTATGGCTACACCTTC
cdr3_aa: CASTPGQLYGYTF

v_call: TRBV7-9
clone_size: few
j_call: TRBJ2-3
d_call: TRBD2
cdr3_nt: TGTGCCAGCAACCCGGGACTAGCGGGATCGGATACGCAGTATTTT
cdr3_aa: CASNPGLAGSDTQYF

v_call: TRBV2
clone_size: many
j_call: TRBJ2-3
d_call: TRBD2
cdr3_nt: TGTGCCATGACTAGCGGCCGTAATACGCAGTATTTT
cdr3_aa: CAMTSGRNTQYF

v_call: TRBV12-3/TRBV12-4
clone_size: few
j_call: TRBJ1-2
d_call: TRBD1
cdr3_nt: TGTGCCAGCAGTTTAAACGCAGGGGGCATCATCTATGGCTACACCTTC
cdr3_aa: CASSLNAGGIIYGYTF

v_call: TRBV25-1
clone_size: few
j_call: TRBJ1-2
d_call: .
cdr3_nt: TGTGCCAGCAGTGCACAGGGTTGGGGCTACACCTTC
cdr3_aa: CASSAQGWGYTF

v_call: TRBV20-1
clone_size: .
j_call: TRBJ2-5
d_call: TRBD1
cdr3_nt: TGCAGTGCCGCCCCAGGGGGCGTCAAAGAGACCCAGTACTTC
cdr3_aa: CSAAPGGVKETQYF

v_call: TRBV7-8
clone_size: many
j_call: TRBJ1-6
d_call: .
cdr3_nt: TGTGCCAGCAGAAGTTCATCAAGGTTACTCCTACCCCTCCACTTT
cdr3_aa: CASRSSSRLLLPLHF

v_call: TRBV27
clone_size: many
j_call: TRBJ2-7
d_call: TRBD1
cdr3_nt: TGTGCCAGCAGCCACTCACAGGGGGTTGAGTACTTC
cdr3_aa: CASSHSQGVEYF

v_call: TRBV20-1
clone_size: many
j_call: TRBJ2-1
d_call: TRBD2
cdr3_nt: TGCAGTGCTAGACTACGACGGGGGGACCATGAGCAGTTCTTC
cdr3_aa: CSARLRRGDHEQFF

v_call: TRBV11-1
clone_size: few
j_call: TRBJ2-3
d_call: TRBD2
cdr3_nt: TGTGCCAGCAACCCACTGGGTGGCGGGAGATGGTCAGATACGCAGTATTTT
cdr3_aa: CASNPLGGGRWSDTQYF

v_call: TRBV7-9
clone_size: .
j_call: TRBJ1-1
d_call: .
cdr3_nt: TGTGCCAGCAGCTTAGGGGTGTCCCCTAACGCTGAAGCTCTCTTT
cdr3_aa: CASSLGVSPNAEALF

v_call: TRBV20-1
clone_size: many
j_call: TRBJ2-7
d_call: .
cdr3_nt: TGCAGTGCTAGAGACGTGGCCTTCCCCTACGAGCAGTACTTC
cdr3_aa: CSARDVAFPYEQYF

v_call: TRBV20-1
clone_size: many
j_call: TRBJ2-7
d_call: TRBD1
cdr3_nt: TGCAGTGCAACAGATAGGGACAGCCCTTACGAGCAGTACTTC
cdr3_aa: CSATDRDSPYEQYF

v_call: TRBV7-2
clone_size: once
j_call: TRBJ2-7
d_call: TRBD1
cdr3_nt: TGTGCCAGCAGCGCTCCCCGACAGGGGCTTCTCTACGAGCAGTACTTC
cdr3_aa: CASSAPRQGLLYEQYF

v_call: TRBV28
clone_size: .
j_call: TRBJ1-2
d_call: .
cdr3_nt: TGTGCCAGCAGTTTATCAGGGATTAACTATGGCTACACCTTC
cdr3_aa: CASSLSGINYGYTF

v_call: TRBV30
clone_size: many
j_call: TRBJ2-2
d_call: .
cdr3_nt: TGTGCCTGGAGTGTACAAGGGGCCGGGGAGCTGTTTTTT
cdr3_aa: CAWSVQGAGELFF

v_call: TRBV30
clone_size: many
j_call: TRBJ2-2
d_call: .
cdr3_nt: TGTGCCTGTCCACTGAGCACCGGGGAGCTGTTTTTT
cdr3_aa: CACPLSTGELFF

v_call: TRBV6-4
clone_size: .
j_call: TRBJ2-1
d_call: TRBD2
cdr3_nt: TGTGCCAGCAGTGAAGGGCGGGAGAATTGGGCCTACAATGAACAGTTCTTC
cdr3_aa: CASSEGRENWAYNEQFF

v_call: TRBV12-3/TRBV12-4
clone_size: many
j_call: TRBJ1-5
d_call: .
cdr3_nt: TGTGCCAGCAGTTTTTCGACGAGGGGAGACCAGCCCCAGCATTTT
cdr3_aa: CASSFSTRGDQPQHF

v_call: TRBV4-1
clone_size: few
j_call: TRBJ2-5
d_call: TRBD2
cdr3_nt: TGCGCCAGCAGCCAAGAGCCGGGAGGAGGGTTGGAGACCCAGTACTTC
cdr3_aa: CASSQEPGGGLETQYF

v_call: TRBV14
clone_size: .
j_call: TRBJ2-3
d_call: TRBD2
cdr3_nt: TGTGCCAGCAGCCTACCGGGACTAGCGGGGACTGAGCAGTCCTTC
cdr3_aa: CASSLPGLAGTEQSF

v_call: TRBV29-1
clone_size: many
j_call: TRBJ1-1
d_call: .
cdr3_nt: TGCAGCGTTGAAGGCAGGCCGAACACTGAAGCTTTCTTT
cdr3_aa: CSVEGRPNTEAFF

v_call: TRBV3-1
clone_size: few
j_call: TRBJ2-3
d_call: TRBD2
cdr3_nt: TGTGCCAGCAGCCTCCGACTAGCGGGGCTAAGCACAGATACGCAGTATTTT
cdr3_aa: CASSLRLAGLSTDTQYF

v_call: TRBV4-2
clone_size: once
j_call: TRBJ2-2
d_call: .
cdr3_nt: TGTGCCAGCAGCCAAGATCAGTCCTTCGAGCCCGGGGAGCTGTTTTTT
cdr3_aa: CASSQDQSFEPGELFF

v_call: TRBV6-1
clone_size: .
j_call: TRBJ1-6
d_call: .
cdr3_nt: TGTGCCAGCAGTGAAGCCCAGGACTCACCCCTCCACTTT
cdr3_aa: CASSEAQDSPLHF

v_call: TRBV20-1
clone_size: many
j_call: TRBJ2-5
d_call: .
cdr3_nt: TGCAGTGCTCTCGACAGTCAAGAGACCCAGTACTTC
cdr3_aa: CSALDSQETQYF

v_call: TRBV2
clone_size: many
j_call: TRBJ1-6
d_call: .
cdr3_nt: TGTGCCAGCAGTGATAGGGTCCTCAATTCACCCCTCCACTTT
cdr3_aa: CASSDRVLNSPLHF

v_call: TRBV24-1
clone_size: many
j_call: TRBJ2-1
d_call: TRBD1
cdr3_nt: TGTGCCACCAGTGAACGGGACAGGGGATTTTTTCGCTACAATGAGCAGTTCTTC
cdr3_aa: CATSERDRGFFRYNEQFF

v_call: TRBV2
clone_size: many
j_call: TRBJ2-1
d_call: TRBD2
cdr3_nt: TGTGCCAGCAGCCCCTTTCTAGCGGGCGATGAGCAGTTCTTC
cdr3_aa: CASSPFLAGDEQFF

v_call: TRBV5-1
clone_size: many
j_call: TRBJ2-3
d_call: .
cdr3_nt: TGTGCCAGCAGCTCCTGGAGACCTAGCACAGATACGCAGTATTTT
cdr3_aa: CASSSWRPSTDTQYF

v_call: TRBV6-4
clone_size: few
j_call: TRBJ1-2
d_call: .
cdr3_nt: TGTGCCAGCAGTAGGTCCGGGAGGAGCTACACCTTC
cdr3_aa: CASSRSGRSYTF

v_call: TRBV5-5
clone_size: .
j_call: TRBJ2-5
d_call: TRBD1
cdr3_nt: TGTGCCAGCAACCCCTCTCAGGGGGTGGTCAAAGAGACCCAGTACTTC
cdr3_aa: CASNPSQGVVKETQYF

v_call: TRBV2
clone_size: .
j_call: TRBJ2-1
d_call: TRBD2
cdr3_nt: TGTGCCAGCAGCGACGGACTAGCGGGGAATGAGCAGTTCTTC
cdr3_aa: CASSDGLAGNEQFF

v_call: TRBV11-3
clone_size: few
j_call: TRBJ2-3
d_call: .
cdr3_nt: TGTGCCAGCAGCTTAAGTTGGGGGCCAGATACGCAGTATTTT
cdr3_aa: CASSLSWGPDTQYF